This T cell receptor (beta chain) was recovered during a study of blood T cell repertoires in COVID-19. The overall study: Researchers got acute and convalescent COVID-19 samples from the United States, Italy and Spain. PBMCs, B-cell-depleted T cells, or T cells provided the cDNA or gDNA that made up the material.

Generated by immunoSEQ multiplex PCR, the TCRdb table keeps only in-frame clones and is missing some. The sample lists some 220,000 clones; roughly 85% were seen once. The CDR3 has 14 residues. This clone was observed a single time. The sample consisted of peripheral blood. This chain links TRBV21-1 with TRBJ2-7; whether TRBD1, the table's D call, matches the DNA was not checked. TRBV21-1 is recorded as a pseudogene. This TCR came from a man aged 50 to 59 who had recovered from COVID-19. The CDR3 spells CASSKAGQGREQYF. The CDR3 nucleotides are TGTGCCAGCAGCAAAGCGGGACAGGGAAGGGAGCAGTACTTC.